This entry concerns a single T cell receptor (beta chain). This clone was seen only once. What this receptor recognizes is not known. No clone much larger than this one lies a single base away; base qualities are absent. Taken from the germline V gene, the CDR1 and CDR2 loops are ENHRY and SYGVKD. The CDR3 starts with the cysteine, ends with the phenylalanine, and has 12 residues. Only CDR3 DNA is held: 36 bases, read in frame from base 1. V is clipped by 6 bases and J by 6 bases, and the sequence between their germline boundaries is 8 bases long. The CDR3 regions of human TCRbeta chains were analyzed by immunosequencing. The published analysis was carried out like this. Repertoire TCRs were matched against a reference library of SARS-CoV-2-specific TCRs generated with the MIRA antigen-specificity platform. Breadth was defined as the fraction of unique TCRs that were SARS-CoV-2-associated, and depth was defined as the fraction of total T cells that were SARS-CoV-2-associated. Using the MIRA data, each spike-specific TCR was mapped to the spike region that the TCR reacts to and placed in a CD4 or CD8 class. Log10-transformed breadth and depth values were compared by one-way ANOVA with Sidak's multiple comparisons tests. The table comes from immuneACCESS by way of TCRdb, which keeps in-frame sequences with V and J called. Part of the clones is missing from these tables; in studies checked, under half for an unresolved V gene and the rest for unknown reasons. Clone size and the V and J calls come from that table; the DNA yielded D and trimming. This sample comprises about 140,000 clones, about 89% of them detected only once. 7.5% of the sample is held by the ten biggest clonotypes.

The data were obtained in a study of T cell responses to AZD1222 COVID-19 vaccine (dated by TCRdb to about 2021). Broadly, across the study: A total of more than 230 trial participants underwent TCR sequencing, of whom some 200 had received two doses of AZD1222 and about 25 had received two doses of the MenACWY control vaccine. Trial participants were enrolled by age into subgroups of 18-55, 56-69 and 70-plus years, and 148, 28 and 57 TCR-sequenced participants, respectively, were included in these subgroups. Study-level results and caveats: Participants were mostly white British and included more females than males, and it was suggested by the authors that clonal diversity may have been underestimated. Nearly half of unique spike-specific TCRs reportedly recognized epitopes outside regions mutated in the B.1.351 and B.1.1.7 variants. Conclusions about previously exposed vaccinees are limited, since just five or six AZD1222 recipients were seropositive for SARS-CoV-2 at baseline. The 56-69-year group was small, and its depth increase did not reach significance, likely because of low power. Vaccine-associated CD4 TCRs spanned the whole spike protein, with dominant responses in regions 160-218 and 743-854. After two AZD1222 doses, spike-specific TCR breadth and depth were significantly higher than at day 0 and than in MenACWY recipients. Because no day 14 peak-response samples were available, the repertoires could be characterized only after the peak T cell response.

The time point label on this specimen signifies: about 28 days (+/-7) after the second vaccine dose. Taken with the paper, the label for treatment or condition translates to: meningococcal conjugate vaccine given as trial control. Samples from vaccinated people were obtained from the UK trials COV001 and COV002, which included a single-blind randomized controlled phase 2/3 trial of AZD1222 (ChAdOx1 nCoV-19) in healthy adults. For TCRbeta chain sequencing, PBMC samples were collected from trial participants at day 0 and at day 28 after the second dose. Specimen: peripheral blood, collected 28 days after the second dose of the MenACWY control vaccine. The sequence was collected from an adult who received the MenACWY meningococcal vaccine as a control. The V and J segments used are TRBV10-3 and TRBJ1-4, and possibly TRBD1, on 6 matching bases. The DNA reads as follows: TGTGCCATCAGGGACAGCGATGAAAAACTGTTTTTT. Its coded protein is CAIRDSDEKLFF.